A single T cell receptor (beta chain) is shown here with its context. The data belong to a study of blood T cell repertoires in COVID-19. For the study at large: There were acute and convalescent COVID-19 samples, and they came from the United States, Italy and Spain. T cells, B-cell-depleted T cells, or PBMCs provided the cDNA or gDNA that served as material.

The V gene's germline CDR1 is KGHSH and CDR2 LQKENI. The CDR3 spans 16 residues. Deletions cut 3 bases from V and 4 bases from J, with 16 bases between. The data were produced by immunoSEQ multiplex PCR, yet TCRdb's version contains in-frame clones alone and is incomplete. The sample contains around 97,000 clones, around four fifths of which appear only once. The specimen sequenced was peripheral blood. The TCR originated in a man between 70 and 80 years old with acute or convalescent COVID-19. The chain is built from TRBV18 and TRBJ1-3; D perhaps matches TRBD1 (6 bases). CDR3 DNA: TGTGCCAGCTCACCTGACCGGGACATCATCGGAAACACCATATATTTT. It is translated as CASSPDRDIIGNTIYF.